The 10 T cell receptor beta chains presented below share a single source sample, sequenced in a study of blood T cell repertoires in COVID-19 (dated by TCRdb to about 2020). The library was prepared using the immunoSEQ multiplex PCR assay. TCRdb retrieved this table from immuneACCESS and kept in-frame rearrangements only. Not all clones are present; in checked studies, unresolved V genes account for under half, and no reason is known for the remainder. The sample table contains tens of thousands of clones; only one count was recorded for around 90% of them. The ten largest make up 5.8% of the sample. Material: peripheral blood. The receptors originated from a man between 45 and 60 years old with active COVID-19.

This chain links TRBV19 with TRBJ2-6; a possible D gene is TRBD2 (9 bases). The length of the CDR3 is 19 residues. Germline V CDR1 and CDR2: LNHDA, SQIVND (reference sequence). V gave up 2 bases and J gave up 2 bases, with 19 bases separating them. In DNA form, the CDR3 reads TGTGCCAGTAGTATACAGGGGGCGGGAGGGCCAGCTGGGGCCAACGTCCTGACTTTC. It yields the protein CASSIQGAGGPAGANVLTF.

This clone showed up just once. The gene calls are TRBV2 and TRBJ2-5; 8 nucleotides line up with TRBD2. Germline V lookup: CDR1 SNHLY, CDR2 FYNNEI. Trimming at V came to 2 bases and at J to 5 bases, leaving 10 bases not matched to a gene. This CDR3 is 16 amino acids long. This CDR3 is CASSEQGAGEGETQYF. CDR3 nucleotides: TGTGCCAGCAGTGAACAGGGAGCGGGAGAGGGGGAGACCCAGTACTTC. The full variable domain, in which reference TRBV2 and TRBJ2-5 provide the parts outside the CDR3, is EPEVTQTPSHQVTQMGQEVILRCVPISNHLYFYWYRQILGQKVEFLVSFYNNEISEKSEIFDDQFSVERPDGSNFTLKIRSTKLEDSAMYFCASSEQGAGEGETQYFGPGTRLLVL.

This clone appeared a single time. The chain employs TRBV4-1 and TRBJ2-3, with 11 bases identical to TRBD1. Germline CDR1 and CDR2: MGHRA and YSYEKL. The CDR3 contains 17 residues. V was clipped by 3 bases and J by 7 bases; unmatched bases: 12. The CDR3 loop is CASSQMRGQGAAHTQYF. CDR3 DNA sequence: TGCGCCAGCAGCCAGATGCGCGGACAGGGGGCGGCTCATACGCAGTATTTT.

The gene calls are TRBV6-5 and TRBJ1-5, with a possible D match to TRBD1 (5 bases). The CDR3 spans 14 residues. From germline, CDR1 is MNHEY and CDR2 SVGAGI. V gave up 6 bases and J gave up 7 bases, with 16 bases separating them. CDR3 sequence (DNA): TGTGCCAGCAGCAACCGACAGAACAAACAGCCCCAGCATTTT. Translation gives CASSNRQNKQPQHF.

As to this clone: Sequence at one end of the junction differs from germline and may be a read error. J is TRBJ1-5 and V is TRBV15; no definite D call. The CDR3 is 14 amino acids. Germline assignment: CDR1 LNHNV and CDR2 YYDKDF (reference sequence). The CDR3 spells CGTSRQREGQPQHF. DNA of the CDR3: TGTGGCACCAGCAGGCAGAGGGAGGGTCAGCCCCAGCATTTT.

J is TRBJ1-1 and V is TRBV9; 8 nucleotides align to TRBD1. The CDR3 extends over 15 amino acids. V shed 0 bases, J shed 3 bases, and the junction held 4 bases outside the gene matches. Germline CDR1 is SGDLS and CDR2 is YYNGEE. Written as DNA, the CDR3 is TGTGCCAGCAGCGTAGATACAGGGGGGGACACTGAAGCTTTCTTT. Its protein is CASSVDTGGDTEAFF.

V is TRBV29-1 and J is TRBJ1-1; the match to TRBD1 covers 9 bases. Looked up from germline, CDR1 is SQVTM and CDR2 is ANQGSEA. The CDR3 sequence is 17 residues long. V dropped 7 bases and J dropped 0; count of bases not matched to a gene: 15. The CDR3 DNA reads TGCAGCGCAAAACCCCGACAGGGGGACTGGCTGAACACTGAAGCTTTCTTT. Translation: CSAKPRQGDWLNTEAFF. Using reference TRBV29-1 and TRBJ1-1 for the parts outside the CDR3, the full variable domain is SAVISQKPSRDICQRGTSLTIQCQVDSQVTMMFWYRQQPGQSLTLIATANQGSEATYESGFVIDKFPISRPNLTFSTLTVSNMSPEDSSIYLCSAKPRQGDWLNTEAFFGQGTRLTVV.

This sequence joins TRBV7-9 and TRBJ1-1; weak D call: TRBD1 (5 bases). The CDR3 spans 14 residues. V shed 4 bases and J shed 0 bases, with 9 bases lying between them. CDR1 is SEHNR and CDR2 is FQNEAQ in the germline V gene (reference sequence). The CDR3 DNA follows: TGTGCCAGCAGCTCGGGACTACTGAACACTGAAGCTTTCTTT. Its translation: CASSSGLLNTEAFF.

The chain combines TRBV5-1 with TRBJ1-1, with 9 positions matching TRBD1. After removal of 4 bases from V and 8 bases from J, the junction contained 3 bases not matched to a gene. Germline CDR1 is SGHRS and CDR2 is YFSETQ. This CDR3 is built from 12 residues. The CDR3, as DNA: TGCGCCAGCAGCCTGGGGACAGGGGAAGCTTTCTTT. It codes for CASSLGTGEAFF.

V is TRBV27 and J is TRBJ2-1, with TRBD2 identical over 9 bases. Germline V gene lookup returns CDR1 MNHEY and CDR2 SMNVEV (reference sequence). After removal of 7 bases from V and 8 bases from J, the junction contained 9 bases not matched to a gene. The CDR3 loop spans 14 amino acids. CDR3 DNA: TGTGCCAGCACCCGCCAAGCGGGGGGCTATGAGCAGTTCTTC. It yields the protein CASTRQAGGYEQFF.